This TCR beta chain was observed in a study of OX40 agonist ivuxolimab in advanced cancers. Germline CDR1 and CDR2: WNHNN and SYGVQD (reference sequence). CDR3 length: 14 residues. With 0 bases removed from V and 1 base from J, the gap between germline ends came to 6 bases. Some clones are missing from TCRdb's copy, which holds only in-frame ones; the method was immunoSEQ multiplex PCR. Among more than 80,000 clones listed, roughly 94% were seen once. Findings and caveats of the study: CD4+ and CD8+ blood T cells expanded clonally by week 6 at 0.1 to 3.0 mg/kg. Patients with a partial response at 0.1-3.0 mg/kg had among the lowest clonal expansion.

Points on this clone: Antigen unknown.

Individuals having autoimmune disease history or systemic immunosuppression were not enrolled. Baseline, cycle 4 day 1, and cycle 7 day 1 were the blood sampling points. The receptor comes from an adult with an advanced solid tumor such as melanoma, head and neck, liver or kidney cancer. This material consisted of CD4+ or CD8+ T cells sorted from blood, taken in a trial of the OX40 agonist ivuxolimab. This chain joins TRBV10-1 and TRBJ1-1; D is ambiguous. The CDR3 reads CASSESRGNTEAFF. DNA for the CDR3: TGCGCCAGCAGTGAGTCGAGAGGGAACACTGAAGCTTTCTTT.